These 27 T cell receptor beta chains share one sample of origin, sequenced in a study of shared clonotypes between healthy human individuals. Some clones are missing from TCRdb's copy, which holds only in-frame ones; the method was immunoSEQ multiplex PCR. The data contain about 120,000 clones, about 70% of them singletons. Sequenced material: memory CD8+ T cells sorted from blood. Stated subset: CD45RO+ cells pooled with CCR7-negative TemRA cells. The receptors shown here come from a woman aged 25 to 39 in good health.

This clone is categorized as large. J is TRBJ2-7 and V is TRBV19; D is ambiguous. The CDR3 runs to 14 residues. Germline CDR1 LNHDA, CDR2 SQIVND (reference sequence). Trimming pared 3 bases from V and 0 bases from J, leaving 9 bases between. This CDR3 is CASSIALSSYEQYF. CDR3 sequence (DNA): TGTGCCAGTAGTATCGCGCTGAGCTCCTACGAGCAGTACTTC.

The genes are TRBV6-6 and TRBJ1-4; TRBD1 might be the D (5 bases). CDR1 and CDR2 (germline): MNHNY, SVGAGI (reference sequence). V lost 5 bases and J lost 7, with 17 bases in between. This CDR3 spans 15 amino acids. The CDR3 spells CASSVPGTWGEKLFF. The CDR3 DNA is TGTGCCAGCAGTGTTCCCGGGACCTGGGGTGAAAAACTGTTTTTT.

This clone was observed a few times. In nucleotides, the CDR3 is TGCGCCAGCAGCCAAGATCTTCGCCCTTACGGGAGCTACGCAGATACGCAGTATTTT. Protein: CASSQDLRPYGSYADTQYF. The J gene is TRBJ2-3, the V gene TRBV4-1, with D perhaps TRBD2 (6 bases). This CDR3 contains 19 residues. V gave up 0 bases and J gave up 4 bases, with 23 bases separating them. Germline-derived CDR1 and CDR2 are MGHRA and YSYEKL.

J is TRBJ1-6 and V is TRBV11-3; TRBD1 aligns across 7 bases. The CDR3 extends over 14 amino acids. V lost 4 bases, J lost 7 bases, and 4 bases stayed unmatched. CDR1 and CDR2 (germline): SGHNT, YENEEA. In DNA, the CDR3 is TGTGCCAGCAGCTACGGGACAGCAAATTCACCCCTCCACTTT. Protein: CASSYGTANSPLHF.

This chain links TRBV30 with TRBJ2-1, with a tentative D call TRBD1 (5 bases). The CDR3 runs to 14 residues. The germline V gene encodes CDR1 GTSNPN and CDR2 SVGIG (reference sequence). Between the trimmed V and J ends, which lost 3 bases and 1 base, there was a span of 10 bases. The CDR3 DNA is TGTGCCTGGAGAGCAGGGTTGTCCTACAATGAGCAGTTCTTC. Its translation: CAWRAGLSYNEQFF.

The rearrangement links TRBV27 to TRBJ2-1; 10 bases map to TRBD1. Trimming removed 5 bases from V and 4 bases from J; junction bases left unmatched: 8. The CDR3 is 16 amino acids. The V gene's germline CDR1 is MNHEY and CDR2 SMNVEV (reference sequence). DNA of the CDR3: TGTGCCAGCAGTAGGAGCGACAGGGGGCCGTACAATGAGCAGTTCTTC. Its translation is CASSRSDRGPYNEQFF.

This chain uses TRBV29-1 with TRBJ2-7; TRBD1 agrees at 7 bases. Germline loops: CDR1 SQVTM, CDR2 ANQGSEA. The CDR3 consists of 15 residues. Losses at the gene ends were 2 bases for V and 2 bases for J; bases not matched to a gene: 9. For the CDR3, the DNA is TGCAGCGTTGAAAAACAGGGGACACCTCCCTACGAGCAGTACTTC. Translated, it gives CSVEKQGTPPYEQYF.

This clone showed up many times. The chain joins TRBV27 to TRBJ2-6; D is perhaps TRBD1 (5 bases). Germline CDR1 reads MNHEY; CDR2 reads SMNVEV (reference sequence). This CDR3 is 14 amino acids long. V gave up 5 bases and J gave up 7 bases, with 12 bases separating them. CDR3 amino acids: CASSQNQGANVLTF. The CDR3 DNA is TGTGCCAGCAGTCAAAACCAGGGAGCCAACGTCCTGACTTTC.

The gene calls are TRBV10-3 and TRBJ2-1, with 7 positions matching TRBD1. V trimming: 3 bases; J trimming: 8 bases; junction bases outside the gene matches: 7. Germline V gene sequence: CDR1 ENHRY, CDR2 SYGVKD. The CDR3 length is 14 residues. The CDR3 is CAISDRMRGHEQFF. The CDR3 DNA reads as TGTGCCATCAGTGACCGAATGAGGGGGCATGAGCAGTTCTTC.

Regarding this clone: A read error may account for a junction end that differs from germline. The chain links TRBV11-2 to TRBJ1-1, with a possible D match to TRBD1 (5 bases). The CDR3 runs to 16 residues. The germline V gene encodes CDR1 SGHAT and CDR2 FQNNGV. The CDR3 DNA sequence: TGCGCCAGCAGAATTGAACGGGGGGGGTGGAACACTGAAGCTTTCTTT. It encodes CASRIERGGWNTEAFF.

V is TRBV28 and J is TRBJ2-5; possibly TRBD2 for D (7 bases). The assigned J gene may be wrong: the sequence end matches TRBJ2-7 better. The CDR3 extends over 16 amino acids. Germline V gene sequence: CDR1 MDHEN, CDR2 SYDVKM. The CDR3 DNA reads TGTGCCAGCAGTTTTCCGGGGGGCGGCCGGTCCTACGAGCAGTACTTC. Amino acids: CASSFPGGGRSYEQYF.

The CDR3 region has the DNA TGTGCCAGCAGCCGATATCGCGGGGACAGGGCCTACGAGCAGTACTTC. It is translated as CASSRYRGDRAYEQYF. The chain employs TRBV27 and TRBJ2-7; TRBD1 aligns across 9 bases. Germline V gives CDR1 MNHEY, CDR2 SMNVEV (reference sequence). The ends lost 6 bases at V and 2 bases at J; junction bases unmatched: 11. The CDR3 spans 16 residues.

There are many counts of this clone. The chain employs TRBV2 and TRBJ2-2; D possibly corresponds to TRBD2 (5 bases). This CDR3 region has 14 residues. Trimming took 3 bases from V and 6 from J, leaving 11 bases between them. The germline CDR1 and CDR2 sequences are SNHLY and FYNNEI. The CDR3 nucleotides are TGTGCCAGCAGTGACCCAGACGGGGCCGGGGAGCTGTTTTTT. Translating gives CASSDPDGAGELFF.

This clone was detected once. The genes are TRBV7-9 and TRBJ2-1; a possible D gene is TRBD2 (7 bases). Trimming pared 4 bases from V and 2 bases from J, leaving 21 bases between. The length of the CDR3 is 18 residues. Germline V lookup: CDR1 SEHNR, CDR2 FQNEAQ (reference sequence). CDR3 DNA: TGTGCCAGCAGCTCCTCGGCCCTTCAGGGGAGGGCCTACAATGAGCAGTTCTTC. It specifies CASSSSALQGRAYNEQFF.

The gene calls are TRBV7-9 and TRBJ2-3, with a possible D match to TRBD2 (5 bases). Between the trimmed V and J ends, which lost 5 bases and 0 bases, there was a span of 15 bases. The CDR3 spans 16 residues. Germline V gene data show CDR1 as SEHNR and CDR2 as FQNEAQ (reference sequence). The CDR3 loop reads CASSPSAGVSTDTQYF. CDR3 in DNA: TGTGCCAGCAGCCCAAGCGCGGGTGTTAGCACAGATACGCAGTATTTT.

The chain links TRBV2 to TRBJ2-3; D is undetermined. Trimming shortened V by 3 bases and J by 2 bases, and 12 bases separated the two germline ends. CDR3 size: 15 residues. Germline V gives CDR1 SNHLY, CDR2 FYNNEI. CDR3 region: CASSEALTATDTQYF. The CDR3 coding sequence is TGTGCCAGCAGTGAGGCACTCACAGCCACAGATACGCAGTATTTT.

The chain links TRBV7-2 to TRBJ2-1; D is unresolved. The CDR3 is made up of 13 amino acids. The V and J ends lost 2 bases and 6 bases respectively, with 8 bases between them. Germline CDR1 SGHTA, CDR2 FQGNSA. This chain's CDR3 is CASSLYISNEQFF. The CDR3 nucleotides read TGTGCCAGCAGCTTATACATATCCAATGAGCAGTTCTTC.

This chain joins TRBV28 and TRBJ2-2; tentative D call: TRBD2 (5 bases). Trimming cost V 3 bases and J 5 bases, with 25 bases left between them. This CDR3 is built from 19 residues. Germline CDR1 and CDR2: MDHEN and SYDVKM. DNA for the CDR3: TGTGCCAGCAGTTTTCCCCGCGGGTGGAGGATGATGGGGACCGGGGAGCTGTTTTTT. This gives the protein CASSFPRGWRMMGTGELFF.

This clone has a handful of counts. The junction and the germline gene differ at one end; a read error may be behind it. The V and J genes are TRBV6-6 and TRBJ2-3, with a weak D call TRBD2 (5 bases). Germline CDR1 reads MNHNY; CDR2 reads SVGAGI (reference sequence). CDR3 length equals 12 residues. CDR3 nucleotide sequence: TGTGCCAGCAGTGACTCGGGGGATACGCAGTATTTT. It translates to CASSDSGDTQYF.

This clone occurred a few times. V and J are TRBV7-9 and TRBJ1-2, with a tentative D call TRBD1 (5 bases). Trimming removed 0 bases at V and 6 bases at J, with 11 bases between. In germline, CDR1 is SEHNR, CDR2 FQNEAQ (reference sequence). The CDR3 contains 14 residues. CDR3 amino acids: CASSLALTGDGYTF. The CDR3 region has the DNA TGTGCCAGCAGCTTAGCTCTTACAGGTGATGGCTACACCTTC.

The chain carries TRBV2 and TRBJ2-6; D gene ambiguous. CDR3 length: 17 residues. Trimming took off 7 bases at V and 0 bases at J, with 16 bases between the two ends. CDR1 is SNHLY, CDR2 FYNNEI, per germline. The CDR3 nucleotides read TGTGCCAGCATAGACTGGGCCTTTAGCTCTGGGGCCAACGTCCTGACTTTC. Protein product: CASIDWAFSSGANVLTF.

V and J are TRBV5-1 and TRBJ2-7; 7 bases agree with TRBD1. The V segment lost 4 bases and the J segment 2 bases; nucleotides outside the gene matches: 6. The CDR3 has 14 amino acids. Germline loops: CDR1 SGHRS, CDR2 YFSETQ. The CDR3 DNA is TGCGCCAGCAGCGCCTCAGGGGGTGCCTACGAGCAGTACTTC. The encoded protein is CASSASGGAYEQYF.

The chain has TRBV5-1 and TRBJ2-3, with D unresolved. The germline V gene encodes CDR1 SGHRS and CDR2 YFSETQ. The CDR3 sequence is 13 residues long. Trimming removed 1 base at V and 4 bases at J, with 7 bases between. For the CDR3, the DNA is TGCGCCAGCAGCTTGCTGGGGTCAGATACGCAGTATTTT. Translating it yields CASSLLGSDTQYF.

The V and J genes are TRBV4-1 and TRBJ1-1; the D is unclear. Germline CDR1 reads MGHRA; CDR2 reads YSYEKL. V lost 0 bases and J 0 bases, leaving 8 bases between the germline ends. This CDR3 is 15 amino acids long. The CDR3 DNA reads TGCGCCAGCAGCCAAGACCAAACAGTGAACACTGAAGCTTTCTTT. Translating it yields CASSQDQTVNTEAFF.

There are a few counts of this clone. This rearrangement joins TRBV5-4 to TRBJ2-7; possibly TRBD1 or TRBD2 for D (9 bases each). The CDR3 runs to 16 residues. Germline V CDR1 and CDR2: SGHNT, YYREEE (reference sequence). V was trimmed by 4 bases and J by 3 bases, leaving 20 bases between them. CDR3 sequence (DNA): TGTGCCAGCAGCGCGGGAGGGACAGGGAGAAACTACGAGCAGTACTTC. Protein: CASSAGGTGRNYEQYF.

The chain combines TRBV29-1 with TRBJ2-7; perhaps TRBD2 as D (5 bases). Trimming cost V 2 bases and J 0 bases, with 11 bases left between them. Germline CDR1 SQVTM, CDR2 ANQGSEA. This CDR3 is 14 amino acids long. The CDR3, as DNA: TGCAGCGTTGAAAAAAGCGGAAACTCCTACGAGCAGTACTTC. Its translation: CSVEKSGNSYEQYF.

The J gene is TRBJ2-1, the V gene TRBV30; 10 bases agree with TRBD2. The V and J ends lost 1 base and 14 bases, in that order; junction bases with no gene match: 14. The CDR3 covers 15 residues. Germline V gene lookup returns CDR1 GTSNPN and CDR2 SVGIG (reference sequence). The CDR3 bases are TGTGCCTGGAGTGGACTCCCTAGACTAGCGGGTTCGGAGTTCTTC. Its protein product is CAWSGLPRLAGSEFF.